This T cell receptor beta chain was documented in a study of metastatic and nonmetastatic thyroid tumors. TCRdb reanalyzed the PCR reads with MiXCR. The sample contains approximately 12,000 clones, about 25% of which appear only once. The CDR3 sequence is 14 residues long. Germline CDR1 and CDR2: SGDLS and YYNGEE. V was cut by 0 bases and J by 5 bases, with 11 bases left in between. Each patient went into thyroid surgery without having received any treatment. This TCR was recovered from a male donor with papillary thyroid cancer or a benign thyroid nodule (not recorded which). Some clones in this sample may be carry-over from other donors' samples. The source material was blood. The chain joins TRBV9 to TRBJ2-5, with D perhaps TRBD2 (5 bases). CDR3 amino acids: CASSVGTRWETQYF. The CDR3 nucleotides are TGTGCCAGCAGCGTAGGTACTAGATGGGAGACCCAGTACTTC.